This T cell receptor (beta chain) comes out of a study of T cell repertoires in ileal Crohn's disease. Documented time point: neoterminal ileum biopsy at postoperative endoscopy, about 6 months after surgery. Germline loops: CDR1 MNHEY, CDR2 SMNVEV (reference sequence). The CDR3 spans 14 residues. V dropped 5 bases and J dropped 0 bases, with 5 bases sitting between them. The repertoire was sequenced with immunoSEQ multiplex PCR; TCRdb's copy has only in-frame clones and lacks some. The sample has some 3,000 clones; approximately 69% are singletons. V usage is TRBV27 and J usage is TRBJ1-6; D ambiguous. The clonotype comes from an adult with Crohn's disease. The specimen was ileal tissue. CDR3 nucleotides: TGTGCCAGCAGTCCGAGCTCCTATAATTCACCCCTCCACTTT. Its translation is CASSPSSYNSPLHF.